Sequencing of this T cell receptor beta chain was carried out in a study of Graves' ophthalmopathy and Graves' hyperthyroidism. The wider study: Cases classed as stable hyperthyroidism had no ophthalmopathy within 18 months of follow-up. Study conclusions and caveats: For separating ophthalmopathy from stable hyperthyroidism, a 13-signature model gave roughly 90% sensitivity and 81.08% specificity. Predictions made by the model for ophthalmopathy progression reached 70% to 71% sensitivity and about 72% specificity.

This CDR3 is built from 15 residues. V dropped 9 bases and J dropped 5 bases, with 19 bases sitting between them. Germline V lookup: CDR1 SGHTA, CDR2 FQGTGA. Excluded were patients with other autoimmune diseases, uncontrolled infections, pregnancy or lactation. Points on this clonotype: The antigen is undetermined.

As the template, RNA transcripts were used to amplify TCR beta CDR3 regions. RT-PCR in the first round used HTBI primers; a second-round multiplex PCR followed. MiXCR, run by TCRdb on the multiplex PCR reads, gives a single entry per CDR3 protein. Among a few hundred thousand distinct CDR3 sequences listed, less than 45% were seen once. The TCR comes from an adult man with Graves' hyperthyroidism. Sequencing was carried out using peripheral blood or thyroid tissue (not recorded which). This rearrangement joins TRBV7-3 to TRBJ2-2; D call uncertain. The CDR3 DNA reads TGTGCCAGTATCATGCCGGGCTTGGGGACCGGGGAGCTGTTTTTT. It is translated as CASIMPGLGTGELFF.